Listed here is a single T cell receptor beta chain. Which antigen it targets is not known. Base qualities were left out, and no much larger clone turns up one base away. The CDR3 spans 12 residues, from the cysteine through the phenylalanine. Only the CDR3 DNA is retained, 36 bases long and in frame from the first base. In the germline V gene, CDR1 corresponds to SQVTM and CDR2 to ANQGSEA. After removal of 7 bases from V and 6 bases from J, the junction retains 6 bases not matched to a gene. Library preparation employed PCR. TCRdb records Illumina HiSeq 2500 as the sequencer. To reduce PCR and sequencing biases, unique molecular identifiers were built into the TCR beta cDNA libraries. Every 1 to 10 million input T cells yielded roughly 500,000 cDNA molecules, meaning each molecule approximated one T cell. The same protocol used for the earlier healthy control dataset was applied to prepare and sequence the patient libraries. Within a given batch, samples were prepared together, multiplexed and sequenced on the same HiSeq lane. The study's processing was this. MIGEC handled the raw barcoded reads, throwing out single-read molecular identifier groups before consensus assembly and CDR3 extraction. Clonotype tables were post-analysed with VDJtools, and diversity was normalized by down-sampling all datasets to the smallest sample size. In repertoire overlap clustering, CDR3 amino acid sequences, but not nucleotide sequences, were matched to correct batch-related cross-sample contamination. The public reads were run again by TCRdb, first through fastp at Q25 and then through MiXCR, and only productive beta chains were kept. Identical CDR3 protein sequences are pooled into one entry, listed with their most common genes and DNA. V and J calls and clone size were set by TCRdb, not the authors. This sample has about 540,000 distinct CDR3 sequences in its table, and less than 40% of those were observed once. The ten top clones hold 6% of the sample.

This sample is drawn from a study of post-analysis software for immune sequencing data (dated by TCRdb to 2014 to 2015). Broadly, across the study: Recorded disease courses included relapsing-remitting, secondary progressive and progressive-relapsing multiple sclerosis, with some patients lacking subtype annotation. The patient repertoires were compared against about 10 previously published healthy control repertoires obtained from donors aged roughly 6 to 28 years. A subset of samples was prepared in parallel using single-end sample barcoding, then pooled and co-amplified after Illumina adapter ligation. Overall study results and their limits: Significantly higher frequencies in patients than in controls were found for about five TRBV segments, including TRBV5-6, TRBV5-1 and TRBV20-1. Multiple sclerosis patients had significantly lower normalized Chao1 diversity than controls, a result that suggests substantial peripheral T-cell clonal expansion. The multiple sclerosis patient group was slightly younger than the control group. Direct clustering with F measure revealed strong co-clustering of samples prepared in the same batch, which led to a batch-effect correction.

To demonstrate the VDJtools post-analysis software, the study profiled TCR beta repertoires from the peripheral blood of around 13 young patients with multiple sclerosis. The patients with multiple sclerosis were children and adolescents between roughly 6 and 17 years of age. Here the chain combines TRBV29-1 and TRBJ2-1; TRBD1 aligns with 7 central bases. Sequenced input: blood. The receptor was isolated from a girl aged 2-17 years with multiple sclerosis. The DNA sequence is TGCAGCGCAGGACAGGCGTTCAATGAGCAGTTCTTC. Translated, this is CSAGQAFNEQFF.